These 27 T cell receptor beta chains were sequenced from one sample in a study of blood T cell repertoires in COVID-19. The repertoire was sequenced with immunoSEQ multiplex PCR; TCRdb's copy has only in-frame clones and lacks some. The sample consists of 210,000 or so clones, about 83% of them appearing once. The sequenced material came from peripheral blood. Receptor source: a woman aged 45-65 years with active or convalescent COVID-19.

This clone has a single count. This chain uses TRBV5-1 with TRBJ2-7, with 9 positions matching TRBD2. Germline CDR1 reads SGHRS; CDR2 reads YFSETQ. After removal of 1 base from V and 2 bases from J, the junction contained 4 bases not matched to a gene. The length of the CDR3 is 15 residues. The DNA of the CDR3 is TGCGCCAGCAGCTTGACTAGCGGGTCTACCTACGAGCAGTACTTC. This sequence encodes CASSLTSGSTYEQYF. Supplemented by reference TRBV5-1 and TRBJ2-7, the full variable domain reads KAGVTQTPRYLIKTRGQQVTLSCSPISGHRSVSWYQQTPGQGLQFLFEYFSETQRNKGNFPGRFSGRQFSNSRSEMNVSTLELGDSALYLCASSLTSGSTYEQYFGPGTRLTVT.

The chain employs TRBV6-5 and TRBJ1-2; 7 nucleotides match TRBD1. J gave up 4 bases and V 6 bases, and 5 bases lay outside the gene matches. CDR1 is MNHEY, CDR2 SVGAGI, per germline. CDR3 size: 13 residues. This chain's CDR3 is CASRIDRAYGYTF. CDR3 coding DNA: TGTGCCAGCAGGATTGACAGGGCCTATGGCTACACCTTC.

This chain uses TRBV24-1 with TRBJ2-3; 7 bases map to TRBD2. Germline assignment: CDR1 KGHDR and CDR2 SFDVKD. J gave up 3 bases and V 2 bases, and 7 bases lay outside the gene matches. The CDR3 runs 16 residues. The CDR3 nucleotides are TGTGCCACCAGTGATTCGGGGGGAGGGTCAACAGATACGCAGTATTTT. Protein: CATSDSGGGSTDTQYF.

The rearrangement joins TRBV5-8 to TRBJ2-5; D uncertain. Germline V gives CDR1 SGHTS, CDR2 YDEGEE. This CDR3 comprises 14 residues. Trimming pared 2 bases from V and 6 bases from J, leaving 14 bases between. The CDR3 here is CASSFLTALQTQYF. CDR3 DNA sequence: TGTGCCAGCAGCTTTCTGACTGCCCTACAGACCCAGTACTTC.

V and J are TRBV10-3 and TRBJ1-5, with D unresolved. Germline V gene sequence: CDR1 ENHRY, CDR2 SYGVKD. The CDR3 consists of 16 residues. Trimming took off 0 bases at V and 4 bases at J, with 13 bases between the two ends. The CDR3 sequence is CAISESMRGSNQPQHF. CDR3 sequence (DNA): TGTGCCATCAGTGAGTCGATGCGGGGTTCTAATCAGCCCCAGCATTTT.

The chain employs TRBV2 and TRBJ1-5, with 7 positions matching TRBD1. Germline V gives CDR1 SNHLY, CDR2 FYNNEI. The CDR3 has 14 residues. After removal of 7 bases from V and 4 bases from J, the junction contained 7 bases not matched to a gene. Written as DNA, the CDR3 is TGTGCCAGCAACCCAGGGACAGAAAATCAGCCCCAGCATTTT. Translated: CASNPGTENQPQHF.

This clone appeared once. This chain joins TRBV6-6 and TRBJ2-7, with 12 positions matching TRBD2. This CDR3 comprises 16 residues. Germline V gene data show CDR1 as MNHNY and CDR2 as SVGAGI (reference sequence). The ends lost 7 bases at V and 6 bases at J; junction bases unmatched: 13. The CDR3 DNA follows: TGTGCCAGCACCTCGAGGCTAGCGGGAGGGCCGGGCGAGCAGTACTTC. Translated, it gives CASTSRLAGGPGEQYF.

The chain is built from TRBV27 and TRBJ2-7, with a weak D call TRBD2 (6 bases). The CDR3 runs 15 residues. CDR1 and CDR2 from the germline V gene are MNHEY and SMNVEV (reference sequence). Trimming stripped 6 bases from V and 3 bases from J, with 18 bases between. The CDR3 loop reads CASRTRGSGLYEQYF. The CDR3 bases are TGTGCCAGCAGAACCCGGGGTAGCGGCCTCTACGAGCAGTACTTC.

This chain uses TRBV28 with TRBJ2-7; 7 bases fit TRBD1. The germline CDR1 and CDR2 sequences are MDHEN and SYDVKM. The CDR3 length is 14 residues. Trimming removed 5 bases from V and 5 bases from J; junction bases left unmatched: 9. The DNA of the CDR3 is TGTGCCAGCAGTCAATTCCTACAGGGGAACGAGCAGTACGTC. Translating gives CASSQFLQGNEQYV.

V is TRBV10-3 and J is TRBJ2-2, with D possibly TRBD1 on 6 matching bases. The V end was cut by 6 bases, the J end by 1 base, with 12 bases between. The CDR3 contains 15 residues. Germline lookup yields CDR1 ENHRY and CDR2 SYGVKD. CDR3 in DNA: TGTGCCATCAGACCAGGGGTATTGAACACCGGGGAGCTGTTTTTT. Its translation: CAIRPGVLNTGELFF.

The chain carries TRBV28 and TRBJ2-3, with 10 positions matching TRBD2. CDR1 is MDHEN and CDR2 is SYDVKM in the germline V gene. The V and J ends lost 2 bases and 3 bases, in that order; junction bases with no gene match: 8. The CDR3 has 17 amino acids. The CDR3 sequence: CASSLLGLADRTDTQYF. CDR3 sequence (DNA): TGTGCCAGCAGTTTACTCGGACTAGCGGACAGAACAGATACGCAGTATTTT.

The chain has TRBV6-1 and TRBJ1-6; 7 bases are a match to TRBD1. The junction had 4 bases not matched to a gene; V was cut back by 2 bases and J by 6 bases. There are 15 residues in the CDR3. The germline V gene has CDR1 MNHNS and CDR2 SASEGT. This CDR3 is CASSELGQSNSPLHF. Here the CDR3 DNA reads TGTGCCAGCAGTGAATTGGGACAGAGTAATTCACCCCTCCACTTT.

The rearrangement joins TRBV7-2 to TRBJ2-1; TRBD1 aligns across 8 bases. This CDR3 contains 15 residues. J was trimmed by 8 bases and V by 5 bases; bases with no gene match: 11. Germline V gene sequence: CDR1 SGHTA, CDR2 FQGNSA. In nucleotides, the CDR3 is TGTGCCAGCAGCCCTGACGGGACAGGAGGGCATGAGCAGTTCTTC. This gives the protein CASSPDGTGGHEQFF.

The chain recombines TRBV3-1 (or the pseudogene TRBV3-2) with TRBJ1-3, with TRBD1 matching over 8 bases. The CDR3 extends over 15 amino acids. CDR1 is LGHDT and CDR2 is YNNKEL in the germline V gene (reference sequence). V was clipped by 4 bases and J by 0 bases; unmatched bases: 2. The chain's CDR3 is CASSRGQASGNTIYF. The CDR3 DNA sequence: TGTGCCAGCAGCCGGGGACAGGCCTCTGGAAACACCATATATTTT.

The V gene is TRBV5-6, the J gene TRBJ1-4, with 7 bases lining up with TRBD1. The V and J ends lost 4 bases and 6 bases, in that order; junction bases with no gene match: 3. CDR1 and CDR2 (germline): SGHDT, YYEEEE. CDR3 length equals 13 residues. CDR3 bases: TGTGCCAGCAGCCCAGGGGGTTATGAAAAACTGTTTTTT. Translated: CASSPGGYEKLFF. Together with reference TRBV5-6 and TRBJ1-4, the CDR3 gives the full variable domain: DAGVTQSPTHLIKTRGQQVTLRCSPKSGHDTVSWYQQALGQGPQFIFQYYEEEERQRGNFPDRFSGHQFPNYSSELNVNALLLGDSALYLCASSPGGYEKLFFGSGTQLSVL.

The J gene is TRBJ2-7, the V gene TRBV12-5, with 11 bases fitting TRBD2. The CDR3 contains 17 residues. The junction had 5 bases not matched to a gene; V was cut back by 0 bases and J by 1 base. The germline gives CDR1 LGHNT, CDR2 FRNRAP. DNA for the CDR3: TGTGCTAGTGGTTTGGTAATAGGGACTAGCGGTTCCTACGAGCAGTACTTC. This gives the protein CASGLVIGTSGSYEQYF.

The V call is TRBV6-5, the J call TRBJ2-7; 8 bases align to TRBD2. The germline CDR1 and CDR2 sequences are MNHEY and SVGAGI. This CDR3 comprises 15 residues. V dropped 2 bases and J dropped 2; count of bases not matched to a gene: 5. In DNA, the CDR3 is TGTGCCAGCAGTTACCTAACTAGCGGAACCTACGAGCAGTACTTC. It encodes CASSYLTSGTYEQYF.

In its sample, this clone was seen a few times. The rearrangement links TRBV5-1 to TRBJ2-5; TRBD1 aligns across 9 bases. J gave up 0 bases and V 0 bases, and 3 bases lay outside the gene matches. Germline loops: CDR1 SGHRS, CDR2 YFSETQ. The CDR3 contains 16 residues. The CDR3 reads CASSLGDRDDQETQYF. CDR3 nucleotide sequence: TGCGCCAGCAGCTTGGGGGACAGGGATGACCAAGAGACCCAGTACTTC.

This sequence joins TRBV10-2 and TRBJ1-2; D is ambiguous. Trimming pared 1 base from V and 3 bases from J, leaving 9 bases between. Germline assignment: CDR1 WSHSY and CDR2 SAAADI. The CDR3 runs to 14 residues. CDR3 in DNA: TGCGCCAGCAGTGAGTTCGGGTTCTACTATGGCTACACCTTC. Its protein product is CASSEFGFYYGYTF.

V usage is TRBV23-1 and J usage is TRBJ2-5, with a weak D call TRBD2 (6 bases). TRBV23-1 is an open reading frame, and its role is uncertain. This CDR3 contains 15 residues. V lost 0 bases to trimming and J lost 0 bases, with 8 bases between them. In DNA form, the CDR3 reads TGCGCCAGCAGTCAATCGCGGGGTTACCAAGAGACCCAGTACTTC. It yields the protein CASSQSRGYQETQYF.

V is TRBV2 and J is TRBJ2-2; possibly TRBD2 for D (5 bases). The ends were cut back, 8 bases at V and 0 bases at J, with 7 bases in the middle. The CDR3 length is 13 residues. In germline, CDR1 is SNHLY, CDR2 FYNNEI. CDR3 in DNA: TGTGCCAGCGCGGGTGCGAACACCGGGGAGCTGTTTTTT. Translated, it gives CASAGANTGELFF.

The chain carries TRBV29-1 and TRBJ1-2, with 9 bases matching TRBD1. Germline CDR1 and CDR2: SQVTM and ANQGSEA. With V trimmed by 0 bases and J by 6 bases, 8 bases remained unmatched. CDR3 size: 15 residues. The CDR3 DNA follows: TGCAGCGTTGAAGAATGGGTCGGGACAGGGAATGGCTACACCTTC. Its protein is CSVEEWVGTGNGYTF.

The chain uses TRBV10-2 and TRBJ1-2; 9 bases line up with TRBD1. The V gene's germline CDR1 is WSHSY and CDR2 SAAADI. With 5 bases clipped from V and 7 bases from J, the junction kept 5 bases outside the gene matches. The CDR3 has 13 amino acids. The CDR3 is CASSTGGAGGYTF. The DNA for the CDR3 is TGCGCCAGCAGTACAGGGGGCGCGGGTGGCTACACCTTC.

The chain combines TRBV24-1 with TRBJ2-1, with 11 bases matching TRBD2. This CDR3 has 14 residues. The V gene end was trimmed by 11 bases and the J gene end by 8 bases; junction bases not matched to a gene: 10. The germline V gene encodes CDR1 KGHDR and CDR2 SFDVKD. The CDR3 region has the DNA TGTGCCAGCGCACTAGCGGGAGAGGTTGATGAGCAGTTCTTC. Protein sequence: CASALAGEVDEQFF.

The chain links TRBV30 to TRBJ1-5, with D perhaps matching TRBD1 (5 bases). V dropped 0 bases and J dropped 1 base, with 10 bases sitting between them. Germline loops: CDR1 GTSNPN, CDR2 SVGIG (reference sequence). This CDR3 spans 15 amino acids. The CDR3 region is CAWSVGDFSNQPQHF. The CDR3 DNA reads as TGTGCCTGGAGTGTAGGGGATTTCAGCAATCAGCCCCAGCATTTT.

V usage is TRBV29-1 and J usage is TRBJ2-3; unclear D gene. The CDR3 length is 12 residues. Germline V gives CDR1 SQVTM, CDR2 ANQGSEA. V lost 0 bases, J lost 3 bases, and 4 bases lay in between. CDR3 in amino acids: CSVEERTDTQYF. CDR3 DNA: TGCAGCGTTGAAGAGCGTACAGATACGCAGTATTTT.

Written as DNA, the CDR3 is TGTGCCAGCAGCCATCGAGGGGGCAGAGGAGAACTGTTTTTT. Its translation: CASSHRGGRGELFF. V is TRBV7-2 and J is TRBJ1-4; 7 nucleotides match TRBD1. The CDR3 sequence is 14 residues long. Germline V CDR1 and CDR2: SGHTA, FQGNSA. Trimming removed 5 bases from V and 12 bases from J; junction bases left unmatched: 12.